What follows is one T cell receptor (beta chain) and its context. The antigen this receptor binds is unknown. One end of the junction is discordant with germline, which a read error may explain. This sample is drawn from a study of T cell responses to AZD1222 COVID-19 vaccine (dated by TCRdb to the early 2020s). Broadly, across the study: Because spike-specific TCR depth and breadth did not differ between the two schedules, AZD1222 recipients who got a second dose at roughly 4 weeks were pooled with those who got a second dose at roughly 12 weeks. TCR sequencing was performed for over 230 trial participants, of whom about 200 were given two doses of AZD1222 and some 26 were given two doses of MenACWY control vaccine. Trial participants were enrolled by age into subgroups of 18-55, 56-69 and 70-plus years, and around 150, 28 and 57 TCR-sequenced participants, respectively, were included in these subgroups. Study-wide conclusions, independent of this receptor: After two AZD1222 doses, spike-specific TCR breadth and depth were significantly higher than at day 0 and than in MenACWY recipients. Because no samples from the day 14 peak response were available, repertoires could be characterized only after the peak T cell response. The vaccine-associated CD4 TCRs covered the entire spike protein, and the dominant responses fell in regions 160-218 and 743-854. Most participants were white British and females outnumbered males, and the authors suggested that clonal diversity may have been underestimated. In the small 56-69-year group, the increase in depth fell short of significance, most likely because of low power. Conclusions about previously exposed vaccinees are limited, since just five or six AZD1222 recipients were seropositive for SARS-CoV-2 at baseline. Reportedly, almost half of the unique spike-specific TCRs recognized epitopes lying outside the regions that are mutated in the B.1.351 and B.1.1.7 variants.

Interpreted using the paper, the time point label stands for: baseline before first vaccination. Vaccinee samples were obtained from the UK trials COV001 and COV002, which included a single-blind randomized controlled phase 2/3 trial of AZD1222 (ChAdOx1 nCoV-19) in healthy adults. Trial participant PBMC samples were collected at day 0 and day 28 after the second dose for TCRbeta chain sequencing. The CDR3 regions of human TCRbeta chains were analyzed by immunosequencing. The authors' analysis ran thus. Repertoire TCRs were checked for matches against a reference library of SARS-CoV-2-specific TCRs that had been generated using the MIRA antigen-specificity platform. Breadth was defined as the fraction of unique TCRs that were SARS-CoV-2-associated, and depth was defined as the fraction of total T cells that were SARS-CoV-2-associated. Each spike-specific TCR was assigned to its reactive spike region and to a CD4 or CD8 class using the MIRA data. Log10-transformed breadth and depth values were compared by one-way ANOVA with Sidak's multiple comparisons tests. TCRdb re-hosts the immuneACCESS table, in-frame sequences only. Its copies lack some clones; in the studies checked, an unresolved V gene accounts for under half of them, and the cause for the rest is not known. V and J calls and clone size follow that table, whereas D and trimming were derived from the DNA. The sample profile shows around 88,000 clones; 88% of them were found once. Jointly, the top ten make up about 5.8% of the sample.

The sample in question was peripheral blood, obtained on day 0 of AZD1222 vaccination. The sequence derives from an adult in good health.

In nucleotide form, the sequence is TGTGCCAGCAGCGACGGACAGGGGACACATTTT. Translation gives CASSDGQGTHF. The rearrangement combines TRBV7-3 with TRBJ2-3, with 9 bases in between that match TRBD1. The CDR3 runs 11 residues from the cysteine to the phenylalanine. Only the CDR3 part of the read is kept: 33 bases, read in frame from the first base. CDR1 and CDR2, looked up from the germline V gene, are SGHTA and FQGTGA.